Reported below is one T cell receptor beta chain. This record comes from a study of stem cell transplantation in POMP-related autoinflammatory disease. The protocol was immunoSEQ multiplex PCR, while the TCRdb copy is restricted to in-frame clones and leaves out a portion. There are roughly 28,000 clones in the sample; approximately 85% occur only once, and approximately 2.3% lies in the top ten. The sample in question was CD4+ T cells from PBMCs, obtained before stem cell transplantation. This clonotype was obtained from a human donor with POMP-related autoinflammation and immune dysregulation (PRAID).

CDR3 region: CASSLQGSGANVLTF. The CDR3 DNA reads as TGTGCCAGCAGTCTACAGGGGTCTGGGGCCAACGTCCTGACTTTC. The rearrangement uses TRBV2 and TRBJ2-6, with 7 bases identical to TRBD1. Unmatched junction bases numbered 2, after V lost 5 bases and J lost 1 base. The CDR3 consists of 15 residues. Germline CDR1 SNHLY, CDR2 FYNNEI.